The rows below give T cell receptor beta chains drawn from one sample of a study of T cells in Graves' hyperthyroidism and ophthalmopathy. MiXCR was run by TCRdb on the multiplex PCR reads, yielding one entry per CDR3 protein. Of approximately 500,000 distinct CDR3 sequences in the sample, just over 45% were seen once. Input material: peripheral blood or thyroid tissue (not recorded which). These receptors originate from a woman under 30 with Graves' hyperthyroidism. The CDR3 runs from the conserved cysteine through the conserved F or W. D genes are given only for firm matches. For some rows the clone size is stated as once, few or many, or as a class when expanded; others skip it.

TRBJ1-3 many TRBV19 TRBD1 CASTAPTGFGGNTIYF TGTGCCAGTACCGCCCCGACAGGGTTCGGTGGAAACACCATATATTTT
TRBJ1-5 many TRBV2 TRBD1 CASSKGQGGTQPQHF TGTGCCAGCAGTAAGGGACAGGGAGGGACTCAGCCCCAGCATTTT
TRBJ1-1 many TRBV7-9 . CASSLRGLSLNTEAFF TGTGCCAGCAGCTTACGGGGCTTGTCACTAAACACTGAAGCTTTCTTT
TRBJ1-6 . TRBV2 . CASKAGANSPLHF TGTGCCAGCAAGGCAGGGGCGAATTCACCCCTCCACTTT
TRBJ2-7 many TRBV7-9 . CASSSQGGALEQYF TGTGCCAGCAGCTCCCAGGGTGGAGCGCTCGAGCAGTACTTC
TRBJ1-6 many TRBV4-1 . CASSEINSPLHF TGCGCCAGCAGCGAGATTAATTCACCCCTCCACTTT
TRBJ2-7 many TRBV7-8 . CASSLEAESYEQYF TGTGCCAGCAGCTTAGAGGCTGAATCCTACGAGCAGTACTTC
TRBJ1-6 . TRBV10-3 . CAISVEGIWESPLHF TGTGCCATCAGTGTGGAAGGTATTTGGGAATCACCCCTCCACTTT
TRBJ2-7 . TRBV4-1 . CASSPGDGGSFNEQYF TGCGCCAGCAGCCCCGGAGATGGAGGGAGTTTCAACGAGCAGTACTTC
TRBJ2-1 . TRBV7-2 . CASSFGSHNEQFF TGTGCCAGCAGCTTTGGGTCCCACAATGAGCAGTTCTTC
TRBJ1-1 many TRBV20-1 . CSAAGRWRSNTEAFF TGCAGTGCTGCCGGGCGGTGGCGATCGAACACTGAAGCTTTCTTT